The 22 T cell receptor beta chains below all came from one sample that was sequenced in a study of blood T cells in healthy people across ages. With a J-beta primer mix and a sample-barcoded 5' primer, a second PCR ran about 7 to 12 cycles. One entry per CDR3 protein, called by TCRdb with MiXCR from the 5' RACE reads. The sample consists of fewer than 900,000 distinct CDR3 sequences, 43% of them appearing once. Sample: blood. The receptors originated from a woman in her sixties in good health.

This rearrangement joins TRBV20-1 to TRBJ2-1, with D perhaps matching TRBD1 (6 bases). The length of the CDR3 is 13 residues. Germline CDR1 and CDR2: DFQATT and SNEGSKA (reference sequence). V gave up 3 bases and J gave up 6 bases, with 12 bases separating them. CDR3 sequence (DNA): TGCAGTGCTAGGAGACAGACAGGCAATGAGCAGTTCTTC. This encodes CSARRQTGNEQFF.

This clonotype was recorded a few times. This chain links TRBV29-1 with TRBJ1-2, with a weak D call TRBD1 (6 bases). CDR3 size: 14 residues. Trimming removed 6 bases from V and 5 bases from J, with 19 bases in between. In germline, CDR1 is SQVTM, CDR2 ANQGSEA. In nucleotides, the CDR3 is TGCAGCGTGGGGGGGCAGTATCTAAGATATGGCTACACCTTC. Protein: CSVGGQYLRYGYTF.

The chain carries TRBV3-2 and TRBJ2-5; TRBD1, the D gene given by the table, was not confirmed from the DNA. TRBV3-2 is recorded as a pseudogene. The CDR3 has 9 residues. DNA for the CDR3: TGTGCCAGCTTAAGGGGGCAGTACTTC. Translation: CASLRGQYF.

The CDR3 bases are TGTGCCACCCATCCGACGGGCAGCTCCTATAATTCACCCCTCCACTTT. Its protein is CATHPTGSSYNSPLHF. The rearrangement links TRBV27 to TRBJ1-6, with D unclear. Trimming took off 10 bases at V and 0 bases at J, with 16 bases between the two ends. CDR3 length equals 16 residues. The germline gives CDR1 MNHEY, CDR2 SMNVEV (reference sequence).

The V and J genes are TRBV5-5 and TRBJ1-1; D is uncertain. CDR1 SGHKS and CDR2 YYEKEE come from the germline V gene (reference sequence). V dropped 2 bases and J dropped 5 bases, with 13 bases sitting between them. The CDR3 is 14 residues long. Here the CDR3 DNA reads TGTGCCAGCAGCTTCCGGGAAGGGTTGACTGAAGCTTTCTTT. Protein sequence: CASSFREGLTEAFF.

In this sample, this clonotype turned up a few times. CDR3 DNA: TGCAGTGCCCAGGGCGCTGAAGAGACCCAGTACTTC. Residues: CSAQGAEETQYF. The chain uses TRBV20-1 and TRBJ2-5; D perhaps matches TRBD1 (5 bases). Trimming removed 6 bases from V and 3 bases from J, with 11 bases in between. Germline CDR1 and CDR2: DFQATT and SNEGSKA (reference sequence). The CDR3 is 12 residues long.

This sequence joins TRBV3-1 and TRBJ1-5, with D perhaps TRBD1 (6 bases). Germline loops: CDR1 LGHDT, CDR2 YNNKEL (reference sequence). V was cut by 5 bases and J by 6 bases, with 14 bases left in between. The length of the CDR3 is 14 residues. The chain's CDR3 is CASSAQGFFQPQHF. For the CDR3, the DNA is TGTGCCAGCAGCGCACAGGGTTTTTTTCAGCCCCAGCATTTT.

A few counts support this clonotype. The rearrangement joins TRBV12-3 or TRBV12-4 to TRBJ2-1; 10 nucleotides agree with TRBD2. The CDR3 is made up of 18 amino acids. The V gene end was trimmed by 5 bases and the J gene end by 7 bases; junction bases not matched to a gene: 17. The CDR3 protein is CASSEERGGLYVKNEQFF. Written as DNA, the CDR3 is TGTGCCAGCAGTGAGGAGCGGGGGGGCCTTTACGTCAAGAATGAGCAGTTCTTC.

This clonotype turned up a few times. V gene TRBV3-1 combines with J gene TRBJ2-5; D assignment may be TRBD1 or TRBD2 (6 bases each). The germline gives CDR1 LGHDT, CDR2 YNNKEL (reference sequence). V gave up 5 bases and J gave up 5 bases, with 18 bases separating them. This CDR3 contains 15 residues. Written as DNA, the CDR3 is TGTGCCAGCAGCGCCCTCTCGGGGGCTGGGGAGACCCAGTACTTC. Amino acids: CASSALSGAGETQYF.

This clonotype was detected a few times. The rearrangement joins TRBV24-1 to TRBJ1-5; 9 bases align to TRBD1. This CDR3 comprises 15 residues. V was clipped by 4 bases and J by 4 bases; unmatched bases: 4. The germline V gene encodes CDR1 KGHDR and CDR2 SFDVKD. CDR3 sequence (DNA): TGTGCCACCAGTGACCCCGGGACAGGGAATCAGCCCCAGCATTTT. Translation: CATSDPGTGNQPQHF.

In this sample, this clonotype turned up a few times. J is TRBJ2-7 and V is TRBV6-2 or TRBV6-3; TRBD2 matches 9 bases. This CDR3 has 16 residues. V was clipped by 4 bases and J by 2 bases; unmatched bases: 9. Germline assignment: CDR1 MNHEY and CDR2 SVGEGT. The CDR3 loop reads CASSSDSGSSPYEQYF. CDR3 coding DNA: TGTGCCAGCAGTTCGGATAGCGGGAGCTCTCCCTACGAGCAGTACTTC.

This clonotype was detected only a few times. V gene TRBV30 combines with J gene TRBJ1-1; the D is unclear. CDR3 size: 13 residues. Trimming took 2 bases from V and 0 from J, leaving 7 bases between them. Germline lookup yields CDR1 GTSNPN and CDR2 SVGIG (reference sequence). The CDR3 loop is CAWSTQMNTEAFF. The CDR3 DNA follows: TGTGCCTGGAGTACCCAGATGAACACTGAAGCTTTCTTT.

This clonotype turned up a few times. V usage is TRBV14 and J usage is TRBJ2-5; 8 bases are shared with TRBD2. Germline assignment: CDR1 SGHDN and CDR2 FVKESK. CDR3 length: 17 amino acids. The V and J ends lost 1 base and 11 bases, in that order; junction bases with no gene match: 18. CDR3 protein: CASSQVISTSGINEQYF. As DNA, the CDR3 is TGTGCCAGCAGCCAAGTAATTAGTACTAGCGGAATCAATGAGCAGTACTTC. Full variable domain (remainder filled in from reference TRBV14 and TRBJ2-5): EAGVTQFPSHSVIEKGQTVTLRCDPISGHDNLYWYRRVMGKEIKFLLHFVKESKQDESGMPNNRFLAERTGGTYSTLKVQPAELEDSGVYFCASSQVISTSGINEQYFGPGTRLLVL.

This chain connects TRBV20-1 to TRBJ2-5, with 7 bases identical to TRBD1. The J call may not be correct, given that the DNA end is closer to TRBJ2-4. CDR1 is DFQATT, CDR2 SNEGSKA, per germline (reference sequence). The length of the CDR3 is 14 residues. The chain's CDR3 is CSAAPRGNKNIQYF. As DNA, the CDR3 is TGCAGTGCCGCCCCCAGGGGGAATAAAAACATTCAGTACTTC.

This clonotype was seen only a few times. The rearrangement uses TRBV13 and TRBJ1-6, with D unresolved. The CDR3 has 13 residues. Per the germline V gene, CDR1 is PRHDT and CDR2 is FYEKMQ (reference sequence). The ends were cut back, 2 bases at V and 8 bases at J, with 7 bases in the middle. This chain's CDR3 is CASSLFGDSPLHF. The CDR3 DNA reads as TGTGCCAGCAGCTTATTCGGGGATTCACCCCTCCACTTT.

V gene TRBV20-1 combines with J gene TRBJ1-5; 7 bases agree with TRBD1. V shed 5 bases and J 6 bases; nucleotides not matched to a gene: 7. The CDR3 totals 13 residues. The germline gives CDR1 DFQATT, CDR2 SNEGSKA (reference sequence). CDR3 coding DNA: TGCAGTGCTCCGCGCCAGGGGGTTCAGCCCCAGCATTTT. It encodes CSAPRQGVQPQHF.

The V and J genes are TRBV6-7 and TRBJ2-7; TRBD2 is a possible D gene (5 bases). With the DNA end fitting TRBJ2-5 better, the J assignment may be wrong. TRBV6-7 has ORF status, its function being uncertain. The CDR3 extends over 15 amino acids. In DNA, the CDR3 is TGTGCCAGCAGTTACACGGAGGACCTCATAGAGACCCAGTACTTC. It specifies CASSYTEDLIETQYF.

V usage is TRBV29-1 and J usage is TRBJ1-2, with 7 bases identical to TRBD1. Germline V gene sequence: CDR1 SQVTM, CDR2 ANQGSEA. The CDR3 totals 15 residues. The J segment lost 2 bases and the V segment lost 0 bases, leaving 6 bases of the junction unmatched. The CDR3 protein is CSVEDALTGNYGYTF. CDR3 nucleotides: TGCAGCGTTGAAGATGCGCTGACAGGGAACTATGGCTACACCTTC.

The chain carries TRBV28 and TRBJ2-7; D is ambiguous. The length of the CDR3 is 13 residues. CDR1 MDHEN and CDR2 SYDVKM come from the germline V gene. With 4 bases removed from V and 2 bases from J, the gap between germline ends came to 9 bases. The CDR3 loop is CASSSVFTYEQYF. The CDR3 DNA reads as TGTGCCAGCAGTTCGGTCTTCACCTACGAGCAGTACTTC.

In its sample, this clonotype was seen a few times. V gene TRBV7-6 combines with J gene TRBJ2-6, with D hard to call. Germline V gives CDR1 SGHVS, CDR2 FNYEAQ. V lost 4 bases to trimming and J lost 0 bases, with 7 bases between them. The CDR3 contains 15 residues. CDR3 amino acids: CASSSTVSGANVLTF. The CDR3 nucleotides read TGTGCCAGCAGCTCGACTGTCTCTGGGGCCAACGTCCTGACTTTC.

The chain has TRBV20-1 and TRBJ2-5; D is possibly TRBD1 or TRBD2 (5 bases each). Between the trimmed V and J ends, which lost 3 bases and 5 bases, there was a span of 7 bases. Germline values: CDR1 DFQATT, CDR2 SNEGSKA (reference sequence). There are 11 residues in the CDR3. CDR3 sequence: CSASGTETQYF. Written as DNA, the CDR3 is TGCAGTGCTAGCGGGACCGAGACCCAGTACTTC.

The rearrangement links TRBV7-2 to TRBJ2-3; 7 positions agree with TRBD2. The germline V gene encodes CDR1 SGHTA and CDR2 FQGNSA. The CDR3 runs to 13 residues. Unmatched junction bases numbered 5, after V lost 5 bases and J lost 6 bases. The CDR3 bases are TGTGCCAGCAGCGACGGGGGGTTGGATACGCAGTATTTT. It yields the protein CASSDGGLDTQYF.